The 10 T cell receptor beta chains below all came from one sample that was sequenced in a study of beta chain features in type 1 diabetes. Isolated RNA was reverse transcribed in full, so expressed TCRB transcripts were sequenced. Measured with immunoSEQ multiplex PCR; TCRdb has only the in-frame clones, and not every one. Among a few hundred thousand clones listed, about 20% were seen once. Material for sequencing was naive CD4+ T cells from blood. The receptors were sampled from a young woman in good health.

The chain has TRBV29-1 and TRBJ2-7; TRBD1 is a possible D gene (6 bases). V was cut by 6 bases and J by 4 bases, with 16 bases left in between. The CDR3 is 13 amino acids. Per germline, CDR1 SQVTM and CDR2 ANQGSEA. For the CDR3, the DNA is TGCAGCGTCCGGGACATACCCATGTACGAGCAGTACTTC. It specifies CSVRDIPMYEQYF.

This clone came up once. This chain joins TRBV5-1 and TRBJ2-1, with 8 nucleotides matching TRBD2. The CDR3 extends over 15 amino acids. CDR1 is SGHRS and CDR2 is YFSETQ in the germline V gene. V lost 3 bases and J lost 6; bases outside the gene matches: 8. CDR3 nucleotides: TGCGCCAGCAGCTCCGGGGTAGCGGGATCCAATGAGCAGTTCTTC. Translating it yields CASSSGVAGSNEQFF.

V gene TRBV4-3 combines with J gene TRBJ2-3; D gene unclear. The CDR3 is 13 amino acids. V was trimmed by 0 bases and J by 5 bases, leaving 6 bases between them. Germline CDR1 LGHNA, CDR2 YSLEER. The CDR3: CASSQERRDTQYF. CDR3 sequence (DNA): TGCGCCAGCAGCCAAGAAAGGAGAGATACGCAGTATTTT.

This clone has just a few counts. The CDR3 here is CASSPQDRAYEQYF. CDR3 nucleotide sequence: TGTGCCAGCTCACCACAGGACAGGGCCTACGAGCAGTACTTC. The chain combines TRBV18 with TRBJ2-7; TRBD1 matches 8 bases. The CDR3 has 14 residues. Germline V gene data show CDR1 as KGHSH and CDR2 as LQKENI. The V gene end was trimmed by 1 base and the J gene end by 2 bases; junction bases not matched to a gene: 1.

This clone has a handful of counts. J is TRBJ1-5 and V is TRBV2, with 8 bases lining up with TRBD1. In germline, CDR1 is SNHLY, CDR2 FYNNEI. The ends lost 5 bases at V and 4 bases at J; junction bases unmatched: 7. The CDR3 has 15 amino acids. CDR3 residues: CASSSDRVGNQPQHF. The CDR3 DNA reads TGTGCCAGCAGTTCGGACAGGGTTGGGAATCAGCCCCAGCATTTT.

This clone has ten or more counts. The same CDR3 also results from other DNA sequences found in this sample. The V and J genes are TRBV30 and TRBJ1-2; D is unresolved. CDR1 and CDR2 from the germline V gene are GTSNPN and SVGIG (reference sequence). The length of the CDR3 is 11 residues. The V gene lost 0 bases and the J gene lost 5 bases, with 4 bases spanning the gap. The CDR3 sequence is CAWSVGYGYTF. As DNA, the CDR3 is TGTGCCTGGAGTGTCGGTTATGGCTACACCTTC.

The chain employs TRBV30 and TRBJ1-1; D ambiguous. The CDR3 is made up of 15 amino acids. The germline CDR1 and CDR2 sequences are GTSNPN and SVGIG (reference sequence). V was clipped by 1 base and J by 0 bases, with 12 bases between them. CDR3: CAWSDVGAVNTEAFF. The CDR3 DNA sequence: TGTGCCTGGAGTGATGTCGGCGCGGTGAACACTGAAGCTTTCTTT.

This chain uses TRBV28 with TRBJ2-7, with D possibly matching TRBD2 (6 bases). This CDR3 spans 16 amino acids. Germline V CDR1 and CDR2: MDHEN, SYDVKM. With 5 bases removed from V and 4 bases from J, the gap between germline ends came to 21 bases. CDR3 sequence: CASSRSYAGRGYEQYF. CDR3 nucleotide sequence: TGTGCCAGCAGTAGGTCCTACGCCGGGAGAGGGTACGAGCAGTACTTC.

In DNA form, the CDR3 reads TGTGCCAGCAGCTTTCGCCTTACTCTTAGCGGGAGGAATGAGCAGTTCTTC. Amino acid sequence: CASSFRLTLSGRNEQFF. This chain links TRBV7-4 with TRBJ2-1; 10 nucleotides align to TRBD2. The J segment lost 7 bases and the V segment lost 3 bases, leaving 12 bases of the junction unmatched. Germline assignment: CDR1 SGHVT and CDR2 SQSDAQ. The length of the CDR3 is 17 residues.

The sample holds a few counts of this clone. The CDR3 DNA reads as TGTGCCAGCAGCTCTTTAGCGGGGGGGCAGGCACATACGCAGTATTTT. Encoded protein: CASSSLAGGQAHTQYF. The V gene is TRBV5-4, the J gene TRBJ2-3; 11 nucleotides agree with TRBD2. Germline CDR1 reads SGHNT; CDR2 reads YYREEE (reference sequence). The CDR3 is 16 residues long. V dropped 3 bases and J dropped 7; count of bases not matched to a gene: 10.